The 9 T cell receptor beta chains in this list originate from one sample, sequenced in a study of identical twins. MiXCR was run by TCRdb on the 5' RACE reads, yielding one entry per CDR3 protein. The data hold fewer than 500,000 distinct CDR3 sequences, with 20% to 30% observed a single time. In addition, the sample was reused for a study of T cells expressing NK-cell markers.

What was sequenced was CD4+ T cells sorted from blood. These receptors all stem from a woman between 18 and 29 years old in good health.

The chain carries TRBV10-3 and TRBJ2-7; tentative D call: TRBD2 (6 bases). The germline V gene encodes CDR1 ENHRY and CDR2 SYGVKD. The V end lost 8 bases, the J end lost 7 bases, and 21 bases lay between the germline ends. The CDR3 consists of 14 residues. In DNA, the CDR3 is TGTGCCATCGGGGAGGTGGGTCCCCCGGTTGAGCAGTACTTC. The encoded protein is CAIGEVGPPVEQYF.

This clonotype was seen only a few times. The rearrangement links TRBV30 to TRBJ2-3; the D gene could be TRBD1 or TRBD2 (5 bases each). This CDR3 contains 16 residues. The germline V gene has CDR1 GTSNPN and CDR2 SVGIG (reference sequence). The V end lost 5 bases, the J end lost 2 bases, and 20 bases lay between the germline ends. The CDR3 region is CAWRLPGPGYTDTQYF. CDR3 bases: TGTGCCTGGCGTCTTCCGGGACCAGGTTACACAGATACGCAGTATTTT.

The chain uses TRBV3-1 and TRBJ2-3; 9 bases are shared with TRBD2. Germline assignment: CDR1 LGHDT and CDR2 YNNKEL (reference sequence). This CDR3 contains 16 residues. V was clipped by 1 base and J by 4 bases; unmatched bases: 6. CDR3 amino acids: CASSQVRLAAADTQYF. CDR3 DNA: TGTGCCAGCAGCCAAGTTCGACTAGCGGCGGCAGATACGCAGTATTTT.

The V call is TRBV5-1, the J call TRBJ2-7; unclear D gene. The ends were cut back, 0 bases at V and 1 base at J, with 11 bases in the middle. The CDR3 length is 15 residues. Looked up from germline, CDR1 is SGHRS and CDR2 is YFSETQ. The CDR3 bases are TGCGCCAGCAGCTTGGAGGGCGGCAGATCCTACGAGCAGTACTTC. It codes for CASSLEGGRSYEQYF.

CDR3 sequence reads: CASRGTGGKNTEAFF. The CDR3 nucleotides read TGTGCCAGCAGGGGGACAGGGGGCAAGAACACTGAAGCTTTCTTT. The chain employs TRBV2 and TRBJ1-1; 12 bases fit TRBD1. The germline V gene has CDR1 SNHLY and CDR2 FYNNEI. The CDR3 contains 15 residues. After removal of 6 bases from V and 1 base from J, the junction contained 3 bases not matched to a gene.

The V call is TRBV5-6, the J call TRBJ2-7, with a weak D call TRBD1 (6 bases). Germline assignment: CDR1 SGHDT and CDR2 YYEEEE. The CDR3 is 11 amino acids. Trimming took off 4 bases at V and 5 bases at J, with 7 bases between the two ends. This CDR3 reads CASSHRDEQYF. CDR3 sequence (DNA): TGTGCCAGCAGCCACAGGGACGAGCAGTACTTC.

The chain links TRBV5-1 to TRBJ2-3; tentative D call: TRBD2 (6 bases). CDR1 SGHRS and CDR2 YFSETQ come from the germline V gene. V was clipped by 3 bases and J by 5 bases, with 13 bases between them. There are 14 residues in the CDR3. CDR3 loop: CASSSGTEGDTQYF. CDR3 in DNA: TGCGCCAGCAGCTCTGGGACGGAGGGAGATACGCAGTATTTT. The full variable domain, completed using reference TRBV5-1 and TRBJ2-3, is KAGVTQTPRYLIKTRGQQVTLSCSPISGHRSVSWYQQTPGQGLQFLFEYFSETQRNKGNFPGRFSGRQFSNSRSEMNVSTLELGDSALYLCASSSGTEGDTQYFGPGTRLTVL.

This clonotype has more than one count but fewer than ten. The V call is TRBV20-1, the J call TRBJ2-5; D is ambiguous. The germline CDR1 and CDR2 sequences are DFQATT and SNEGSKA (reference sequence). V shed 3 bases and J shed 4 bases, with 12 bases lying between them. The CDR3 runs 13 residues. CDR3 sequence (DNA): TGCAGTGCTAGCGTTTCGGTCCCAGAGACCCAGTACTTC. As protein: CSASVSVPETQYF.

The V gene is TRBV6-5, the J gene TRBJ2-1; tentatively, D is TRBD2 (6 bases). This CDR3 has 12 amino acids. Trimming pared 6 bases from V and 8 bases from J, leaving 11 bases between. The germline V gene encodes CDR1 MNHEY and CDR2 SVGAGI. CDR3 residues: CASRRLVDEQFF. CDR3 DNA: TGTGCCAGCAGAAGACTAGTCGATGAGCAGTTCTTC.